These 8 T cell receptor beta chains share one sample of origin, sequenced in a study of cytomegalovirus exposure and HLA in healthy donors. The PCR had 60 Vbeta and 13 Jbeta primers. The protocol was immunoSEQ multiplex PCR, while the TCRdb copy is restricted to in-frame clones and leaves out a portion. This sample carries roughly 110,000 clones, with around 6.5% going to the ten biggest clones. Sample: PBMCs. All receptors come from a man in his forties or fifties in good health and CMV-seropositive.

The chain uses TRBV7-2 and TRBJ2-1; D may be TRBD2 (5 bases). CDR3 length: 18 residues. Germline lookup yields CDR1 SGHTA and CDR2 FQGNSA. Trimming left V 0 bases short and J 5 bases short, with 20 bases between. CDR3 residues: CASSLAPPTERNHNEQFF. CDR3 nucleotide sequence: TGTGCCAGCAGCTTAGCTCCCCCAACGGAGCGGAACCACAATGAGCAGTTCTTC.

Here the CDR3 reads CASFGGSGTEAFF. The CDR3 coding sequence is TGTGCCAGCTTCGGGGGGTCAGGAACTGAAGCTTTCTTT. This chain connects TRBV28 to TRBJ1-1; D is possibly TRBD1 (5 bases). In germline, CDR1 is MDHEN, CDR2 SYDVKM. The CDR3 has 13 residues. The V end was cut by 8 bases, the J end by 5 bases, with 15 bases between.

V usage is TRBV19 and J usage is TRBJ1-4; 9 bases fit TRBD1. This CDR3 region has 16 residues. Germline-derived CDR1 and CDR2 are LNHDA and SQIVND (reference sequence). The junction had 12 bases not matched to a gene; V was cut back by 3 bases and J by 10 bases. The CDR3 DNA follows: TGTGCCAGTAGTATTGGATACAGGGGGCTTGTTGGAAAACTGTTTTTT. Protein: CASSIGYRGLVGKLFF.

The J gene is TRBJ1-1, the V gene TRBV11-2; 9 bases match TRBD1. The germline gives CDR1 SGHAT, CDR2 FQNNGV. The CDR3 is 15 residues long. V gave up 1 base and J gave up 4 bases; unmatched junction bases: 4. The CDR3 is CASSLVGQGITEAFF. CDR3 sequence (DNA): TGTGCCAGCAGCTTAGTAGGACAGGGGATCACTGAAGCTTTCTTT.

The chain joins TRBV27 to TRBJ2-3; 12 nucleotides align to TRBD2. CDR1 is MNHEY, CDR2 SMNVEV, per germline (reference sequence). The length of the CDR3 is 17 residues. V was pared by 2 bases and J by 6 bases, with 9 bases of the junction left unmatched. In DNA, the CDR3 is TGTGCCAGCAGTTTAGTTGGACTAGCGGGATCTTTCGATACGCAGTATTTT. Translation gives CASSLVGLAGSFDTQYF.

The CDR3 DNA follows: TGTGCCAGCAGCTTAGTCCCAGAATACGAGCAGTACTTC. Its translation: CASSLVPEYEQYF. V and J are TRBV7-9 and TRBJ2-7; D is unclear. The ends were cut back, 1 base at V and 4 bases at J, with 8 bases in the middle. The CDR3 is made up of 13 amino acids. Per the germline V gene, CDR1 is SEHNR and CDR2 is FQNEAQ (reference sequence).

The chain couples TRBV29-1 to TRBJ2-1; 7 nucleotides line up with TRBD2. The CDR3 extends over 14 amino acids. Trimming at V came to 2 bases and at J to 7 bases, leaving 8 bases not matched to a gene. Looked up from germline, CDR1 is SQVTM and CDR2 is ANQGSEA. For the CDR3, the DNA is TGCAGCGTTGAAAGGCTAGCGGCCAGGAATGAGCAGTTCTTC. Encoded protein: CSVERLAARNEQFF.

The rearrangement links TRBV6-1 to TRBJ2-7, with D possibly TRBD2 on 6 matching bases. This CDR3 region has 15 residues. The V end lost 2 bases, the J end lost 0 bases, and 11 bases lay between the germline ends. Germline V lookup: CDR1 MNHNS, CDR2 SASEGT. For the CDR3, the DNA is TGTGCCAGCAGTGAACCTTTGGAGGGCTCCTACGAGCAGTACTTC. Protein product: CASSEPLEGSYEQYF.